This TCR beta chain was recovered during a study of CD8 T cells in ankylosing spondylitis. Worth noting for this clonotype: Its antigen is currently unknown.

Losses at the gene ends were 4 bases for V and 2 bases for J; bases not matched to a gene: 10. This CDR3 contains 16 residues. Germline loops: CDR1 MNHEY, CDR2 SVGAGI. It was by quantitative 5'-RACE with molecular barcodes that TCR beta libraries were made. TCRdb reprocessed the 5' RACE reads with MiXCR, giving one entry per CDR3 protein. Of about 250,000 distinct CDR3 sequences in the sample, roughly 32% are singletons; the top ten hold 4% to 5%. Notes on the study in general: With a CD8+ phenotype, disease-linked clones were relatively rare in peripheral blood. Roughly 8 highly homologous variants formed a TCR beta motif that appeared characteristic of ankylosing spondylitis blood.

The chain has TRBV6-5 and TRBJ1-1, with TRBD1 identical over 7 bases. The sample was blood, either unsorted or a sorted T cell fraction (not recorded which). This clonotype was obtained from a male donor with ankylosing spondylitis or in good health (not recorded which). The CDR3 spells CASSFLQGRGNTEAFF. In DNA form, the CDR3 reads TGTGCCAGCAGTTTCCTACAGGGGAGGGGCAACACTGAAGCTTTCTTT.